This T cell receptor beta chain was identified during a study of OX40 agonist ivuxolimab in advanced cancers. Repertoires were generated with immunoSEQ multiplex PCR, while TCRdb's copy carries only in-frame clones and drops some. The sample contains over 45,000 clones, approximately 84% of which appear only once. The sample in question was CD4+ or CD8+ T cells sorted from blood, obtained in a trial of the OX40 agonist ivuxolimab. This clonotype was obtained from an adult with an advanced solid tumor such as melanoma, head and neck, liver or kidney cancer.

DNA for the CDR3: TGTGCCAGCTCACCACCACTAGCGGGGGCCTACGAGCAGTACTTC. It encodes CASSPPLAGAYEQYF. The genes are TRBV18 and TRBJ2-7; TRBD2 matches at 11 bases. The CDR3 covers 15 residues. CDR1 is KGHSH, CDR2 LQKENI, per germline. V trimming: 0 bases; J trimming: 2 bases; junction bases outside the gene matches: 0.